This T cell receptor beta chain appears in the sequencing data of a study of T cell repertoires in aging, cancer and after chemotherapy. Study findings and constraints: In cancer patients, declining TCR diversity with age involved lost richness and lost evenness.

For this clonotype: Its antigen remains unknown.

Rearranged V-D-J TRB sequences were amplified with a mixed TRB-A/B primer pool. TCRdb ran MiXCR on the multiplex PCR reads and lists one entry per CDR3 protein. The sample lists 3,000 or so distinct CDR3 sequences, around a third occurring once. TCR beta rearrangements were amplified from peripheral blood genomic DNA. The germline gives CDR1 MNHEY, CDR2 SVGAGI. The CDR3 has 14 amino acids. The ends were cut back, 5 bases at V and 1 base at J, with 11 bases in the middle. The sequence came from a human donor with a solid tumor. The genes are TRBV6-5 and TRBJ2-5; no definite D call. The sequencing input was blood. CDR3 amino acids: CASSATEPQETQYF. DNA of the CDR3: TGTGCCAGCAGTGCGACGGAACCCCAAGAGACCCAGTACTTC.